What follows is one T cell receptor (beta chain) and its context. Its antigen remains unknown. The source of the sample is a study of shared clonotypes between healthy human individuals. Study details: Donors were a couple of women and a few men aged 18 to 49.

Per germline, CDR1 SNHLY and CDR2 FYNNEI. The CDR3 length is 15 residues. V was pared by 7 bases and J by 0 bases, with 3 bases of the junction left unmatched. Clones were sequenced by immunoSEQ multiplex PCR, and TCRdb holds only the in-frame ones, with some missing. This table has millions of clones, roughly 95% appearing once. The study, taken as a whole, reports: Donors were few, which limited the genetic and exposure-history diversity represented. The sampled material consisted only of blood, and tissue repertoires are likely to differ.

The chain combines TRBV2 with TRBJ1-3; 10 bases fit TRBD1. The sequenced sample consisted of naive CD4+ T cells sorted from blood. Subset defined: CD45RA+ positively selected. This clonotype was obtained from a man younger than 35 in good health. The CDR3 nucleotides read TGTGCCAGCACGGACAGGGGGATCTCTGGAAACACCATATATTTT. It codes for CASTDRGISGNTIYF.